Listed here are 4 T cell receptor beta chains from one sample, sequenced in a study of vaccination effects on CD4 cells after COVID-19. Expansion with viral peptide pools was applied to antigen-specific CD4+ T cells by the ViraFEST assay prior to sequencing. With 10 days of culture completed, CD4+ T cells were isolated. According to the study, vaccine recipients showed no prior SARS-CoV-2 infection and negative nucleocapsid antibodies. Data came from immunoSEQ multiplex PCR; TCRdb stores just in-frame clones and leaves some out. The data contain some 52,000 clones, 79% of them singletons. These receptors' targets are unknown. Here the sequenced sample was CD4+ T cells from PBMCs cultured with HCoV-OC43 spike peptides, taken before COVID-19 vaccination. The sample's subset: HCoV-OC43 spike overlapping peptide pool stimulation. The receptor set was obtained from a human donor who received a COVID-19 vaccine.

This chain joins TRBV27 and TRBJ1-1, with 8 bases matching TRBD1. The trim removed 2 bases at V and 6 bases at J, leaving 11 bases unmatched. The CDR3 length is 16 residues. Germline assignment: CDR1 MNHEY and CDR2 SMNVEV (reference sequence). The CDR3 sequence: CASSLLRAGGRAEAFF. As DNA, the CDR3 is TGTGCCAGCAGTTTACTCCGCGCAGGGGGCCGCGCTGAAGCTTTCTTT.

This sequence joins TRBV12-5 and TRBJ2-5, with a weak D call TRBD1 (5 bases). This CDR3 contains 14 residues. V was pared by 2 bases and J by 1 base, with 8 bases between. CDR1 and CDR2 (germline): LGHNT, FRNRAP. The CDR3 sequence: CASGLRGPQETQYF. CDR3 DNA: TGTGCTAGTGGTTTGAGGGGCCCCCAAGAGACCCAGTACTTC. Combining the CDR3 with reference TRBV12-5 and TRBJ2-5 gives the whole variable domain DARVTQTPRHKVTEMGQEVTMRCQPILGHNTVFWYRQTMMQGLELLAYFRNRAPLDDSGMPKDRFSAEMPDATLATLKIQPSEPRDSAVYFCASGLRGPQETQYFGPGTRLLVL.

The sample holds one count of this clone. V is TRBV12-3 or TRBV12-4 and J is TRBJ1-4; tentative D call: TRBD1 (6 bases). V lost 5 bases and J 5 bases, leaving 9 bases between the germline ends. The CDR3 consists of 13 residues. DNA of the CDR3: TGTGCCAGCAGTGGACAGATCAATGAAAAACTGTTTTTT. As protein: CASSGQINEKLFF.

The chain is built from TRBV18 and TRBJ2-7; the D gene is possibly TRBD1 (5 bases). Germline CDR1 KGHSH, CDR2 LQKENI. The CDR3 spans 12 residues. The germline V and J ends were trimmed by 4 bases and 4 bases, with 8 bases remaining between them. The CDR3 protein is CASSLTGYEQYV. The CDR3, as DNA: TGTGCCAGCTCACTTACAGGTTACGAGCAGTACGTC.